These 4 T cell receptor beta chains came from one sample sequenced in a study of T cells in Graves' hyperthyroidism and ophthalmopathy (dated by TCRdb to between 2017 and 2020). The protocol used for the library was multiplex PCR. Data came from an Illumina HiSeq 2000. Amplification of TCR beta CDR3 regions was carried out from RNA transcripts. The first round of RT-PCR for the TCR CDR3 was performed with the HTBI primer set and the Qiagen OneStep RT-PCR kit. Using fastp at Q25 and MiXCR, TCRdb reprocessed the public reads and kept productive beta chains. Every CDR3 protein is listed once, alongside the most common genes and DNA of its rows. For this sample there are about 540,000 distinct CDR3 sequences; approximately 44% appear just once. The ten largest clonotypes hold approximately 8.4% of the sample. Sequenced sample: peripheral blood or thyroid tissue (not recorded which). These receptors came from a woman aged 18 to 35 with Graves' hyperthyroidism.

The chain recombines TRBV5-1 with TRBJ2-6; a weak D match, TRBD1 (5 bases). The CDR3 totals 14 residues. Trimming removed 0 bases at V and 6 bases at J, with 7 bases between. Germline V lookup: CDR1 SGHRS, CDR2 YFSETQ. CDR3 residues: CASSLEGVANVLTF. Here the CDR3 DNA reads TGCGCCAGCAGCTTGGAAGGGGTGGCCAACGTCCTGACTTTC.

The chain has TRBV15 and TRBJ2-5; D is undetermined. The CDR3 runs to 13 residues. CDR1 and CDR2 from the germline V gene are LNHNV and YYDKDF (reference sequence). Trimming removed 0 bases from V and 9 bases from J, with 11 bases in between. In DNA, the CDR3 is TGTGCCACCAGCAGAGATGGCAATCAGCCCCAGTACTTC. Protein: CATSRDGNQPQYF.

The chain carries TRBV7-2 and TRBJ1-1; TRBD1 matches 9 bases. The germline gives CDR1 SGHTA, CDR2 FQGNSA. CDR3 length equals 13 residues. Trimming took 10 bases from V and 7 from J; bases not matched to a gene: 10. The CDR3 loop reads CATADRGDGEAFF. The CDR3 DNA is TGTGCCACCGCGGACAGGGGTGACGGTGAAGCTTTCTTT.

A remark on this clonotype: A read error is likely, as this CDR3 ends without the conserved phenylalanine or tryptophan. The chain joins TRBV7-2 to TRBJ1-6; the match to TRBD1 covers 9 bases. This CDR3 contains 20 residues. In germline, CDR1 is SGHTA, CDR2 FQGNSA. The CDR3 nucleotides are TGTGCCAGCAGCAAGCGGGACAGGGCGTTTTCGAGCTCCTATAATTCACTCCTCCACCTT. Translated: CASSKRDRAFSSSYNSLLHL.